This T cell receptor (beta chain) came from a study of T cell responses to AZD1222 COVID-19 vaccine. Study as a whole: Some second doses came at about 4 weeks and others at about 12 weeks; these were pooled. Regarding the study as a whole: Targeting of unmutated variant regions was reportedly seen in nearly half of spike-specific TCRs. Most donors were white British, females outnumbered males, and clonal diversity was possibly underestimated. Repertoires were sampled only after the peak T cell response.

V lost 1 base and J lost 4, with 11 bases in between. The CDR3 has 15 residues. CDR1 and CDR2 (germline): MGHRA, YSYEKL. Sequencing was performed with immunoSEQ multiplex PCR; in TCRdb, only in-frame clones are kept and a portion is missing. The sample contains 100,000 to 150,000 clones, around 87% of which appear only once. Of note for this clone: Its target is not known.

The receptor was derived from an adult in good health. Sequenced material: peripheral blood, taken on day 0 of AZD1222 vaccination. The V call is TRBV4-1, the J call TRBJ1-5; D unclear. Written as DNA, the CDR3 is TGCGCCAGCAGCCAAGTTGTCAGCGCGAATCAGCCCCAGCATTTT. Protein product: CASSQVVSANQPQHF.